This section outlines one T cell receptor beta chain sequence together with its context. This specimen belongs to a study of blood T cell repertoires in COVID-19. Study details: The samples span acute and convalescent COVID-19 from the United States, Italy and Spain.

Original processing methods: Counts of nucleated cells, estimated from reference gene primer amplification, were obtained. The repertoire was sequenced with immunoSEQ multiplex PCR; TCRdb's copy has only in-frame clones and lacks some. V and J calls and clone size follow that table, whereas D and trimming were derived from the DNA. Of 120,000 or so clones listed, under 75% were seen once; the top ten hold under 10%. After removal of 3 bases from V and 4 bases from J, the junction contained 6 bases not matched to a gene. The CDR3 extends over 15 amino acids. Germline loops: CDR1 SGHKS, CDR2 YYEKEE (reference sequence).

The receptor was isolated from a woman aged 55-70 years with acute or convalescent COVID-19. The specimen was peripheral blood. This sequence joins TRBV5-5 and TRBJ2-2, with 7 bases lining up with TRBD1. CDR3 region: CASSSRDSFTGELFF. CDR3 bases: TGTGCCAGCAGCTCCCGGGACAGCTTCACCGGGGAGCTGTTTTTT. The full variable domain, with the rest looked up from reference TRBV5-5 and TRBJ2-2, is DAGVTQSPTHLIKTRGQQVTLRCSPISGHKSVSWYQQVLGQGPQFIFQYYEKEERGRGNFPDRFSARQFPNYSSELNVNALLLGDSALYLCASSSRDSFTGELFFGEGSRLTVL.